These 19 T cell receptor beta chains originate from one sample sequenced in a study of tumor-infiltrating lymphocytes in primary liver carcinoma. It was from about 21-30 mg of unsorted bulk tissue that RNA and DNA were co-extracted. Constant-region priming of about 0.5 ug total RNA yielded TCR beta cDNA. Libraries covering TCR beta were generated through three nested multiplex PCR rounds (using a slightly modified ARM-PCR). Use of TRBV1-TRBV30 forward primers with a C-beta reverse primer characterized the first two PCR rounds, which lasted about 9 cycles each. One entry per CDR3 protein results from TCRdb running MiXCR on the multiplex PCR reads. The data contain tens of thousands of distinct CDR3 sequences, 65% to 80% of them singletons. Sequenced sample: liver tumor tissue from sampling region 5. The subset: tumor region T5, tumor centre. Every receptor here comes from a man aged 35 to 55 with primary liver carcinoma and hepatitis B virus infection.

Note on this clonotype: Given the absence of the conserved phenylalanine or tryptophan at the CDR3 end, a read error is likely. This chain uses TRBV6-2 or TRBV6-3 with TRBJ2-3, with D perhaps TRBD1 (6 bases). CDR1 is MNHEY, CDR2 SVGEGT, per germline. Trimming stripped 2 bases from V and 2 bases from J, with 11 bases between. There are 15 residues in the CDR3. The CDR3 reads CASSYLGQITDTQYL. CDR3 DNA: TGTGCCAGCAGTTACCTCGGACAGATCACAGATACGCAGTATCTT.

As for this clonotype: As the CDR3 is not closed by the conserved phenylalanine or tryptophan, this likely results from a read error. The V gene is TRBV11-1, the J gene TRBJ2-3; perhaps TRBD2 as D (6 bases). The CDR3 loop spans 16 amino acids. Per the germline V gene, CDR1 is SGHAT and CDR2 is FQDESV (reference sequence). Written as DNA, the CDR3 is TGTACCAGCAGCAAGGGATTAGCGGTTAGCACAGATACGCAGTATTCT. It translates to CTSSKGLAVSTDTQYS.

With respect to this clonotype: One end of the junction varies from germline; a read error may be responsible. CDR3 loop: CSIGGRAAETQYF. Here the CDR3 DNA reads TGCAGCATTGGTGGGAGGGCAGCTGAGACCCAGTATTTC. This chain joins TRBV29-1 and TRBJ2-5; 7 nucleotides align to TRBD2. This CDR3 is 13 amino acids long. Germline V CDR1 and CDR2: SQVTM, ANQGSEA.

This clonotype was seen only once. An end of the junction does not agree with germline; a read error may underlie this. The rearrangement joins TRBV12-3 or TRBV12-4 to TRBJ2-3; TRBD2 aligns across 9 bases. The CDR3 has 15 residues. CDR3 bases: TGTGCCAGCAGCCGACTAGCGGTAGGCACATATACGCAGTATTTT. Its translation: CASSRLAVGTYTQYF.

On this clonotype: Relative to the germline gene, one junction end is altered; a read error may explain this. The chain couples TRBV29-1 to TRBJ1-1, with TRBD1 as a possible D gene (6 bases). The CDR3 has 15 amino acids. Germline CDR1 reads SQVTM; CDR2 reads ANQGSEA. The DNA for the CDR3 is TGCGGCGTCGACGATTCGGACAGCCCTCCAACTGAAGCTTTCTTT. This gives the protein CGVDDSDSPPTEAFF.

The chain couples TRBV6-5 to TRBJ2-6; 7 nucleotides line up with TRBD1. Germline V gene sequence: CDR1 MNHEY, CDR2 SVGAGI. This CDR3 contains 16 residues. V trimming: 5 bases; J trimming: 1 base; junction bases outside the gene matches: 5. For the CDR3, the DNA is TGTGCCAGCAGTGCATGGGACAGATCTGGGGCCAACGTCCTGACTTTC. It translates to CASSAWDRSGANVLTF.

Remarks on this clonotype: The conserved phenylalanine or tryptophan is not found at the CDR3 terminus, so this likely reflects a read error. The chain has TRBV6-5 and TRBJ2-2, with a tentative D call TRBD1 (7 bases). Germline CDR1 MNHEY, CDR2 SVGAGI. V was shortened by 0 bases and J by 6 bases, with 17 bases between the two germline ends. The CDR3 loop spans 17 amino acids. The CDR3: CASSYSMKQGDSGELFL. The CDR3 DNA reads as TGTGCCAGCAGTTACTCTATGAAGCAGGGGGACTCCGGGGAGCTGTTTCTT.

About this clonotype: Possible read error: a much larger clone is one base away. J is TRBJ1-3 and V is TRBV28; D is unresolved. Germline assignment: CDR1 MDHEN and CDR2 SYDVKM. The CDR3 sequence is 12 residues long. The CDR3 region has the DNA TGTGACACCCACGGGTCTGGAAACACCATATATTTT. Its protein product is CDTHGSGNTIYF. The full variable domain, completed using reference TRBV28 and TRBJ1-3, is DVKVTQSSRYLVKRTGEKVFLECVQDMDHENMFWYRQDPGLGLRLIYFSYDVKMKEKGDIPEGYSVSREKKERFSLILESASTNQTSMYLCDTHGSGNTIYFGEGSWLTVV.

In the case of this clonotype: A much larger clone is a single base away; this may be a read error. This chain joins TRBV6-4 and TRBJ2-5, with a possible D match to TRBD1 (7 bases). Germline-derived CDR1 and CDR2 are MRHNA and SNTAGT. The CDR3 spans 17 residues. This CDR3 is CVSSDSIRQGEEETQYF. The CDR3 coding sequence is TGTGTCAGCAGTGACTCGATACGGCAGGGGGAGGAAGAGACCCAGTACTTC.

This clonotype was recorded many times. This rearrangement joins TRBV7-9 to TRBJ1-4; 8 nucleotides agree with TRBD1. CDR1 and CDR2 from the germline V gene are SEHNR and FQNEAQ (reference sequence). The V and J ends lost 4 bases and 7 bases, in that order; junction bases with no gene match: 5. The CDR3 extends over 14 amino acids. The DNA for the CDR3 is TGTGCCAGCAGCTCCGGACAGGGCTCTGAAAAACTGTTTTTT. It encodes CASSSGQGSEKLFF. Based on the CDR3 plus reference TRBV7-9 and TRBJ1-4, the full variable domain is DTGVSQNPRHKITKRGQNVTFRCDPISEHNRLYWYRQTLGQGPEFLTYFQNEAQLEKSRLLSDRFSAERPKGSFSTLEIQRTEQGDSAMYLCASSSGQGSEKLFFGSGTQLSVL.

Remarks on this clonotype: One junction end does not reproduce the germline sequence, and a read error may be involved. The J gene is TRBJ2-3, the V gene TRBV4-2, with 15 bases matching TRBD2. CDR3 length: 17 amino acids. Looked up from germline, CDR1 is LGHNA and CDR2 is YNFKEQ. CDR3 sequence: CARNPGLAGGGTDTQYF. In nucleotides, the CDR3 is TGTGCCAGGAATCCGGGACTAGCGGGAGGTGGGACAGATACTCAGTATTTT.

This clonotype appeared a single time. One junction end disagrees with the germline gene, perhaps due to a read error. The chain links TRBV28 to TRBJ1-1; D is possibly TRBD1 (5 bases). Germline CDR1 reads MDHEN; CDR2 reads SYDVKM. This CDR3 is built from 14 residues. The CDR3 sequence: CASHSRGLDTEDFF. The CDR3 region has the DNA TGTGCCAGTCACAGCCGGGGGTTGGACACTGAAGATTTCTTT.

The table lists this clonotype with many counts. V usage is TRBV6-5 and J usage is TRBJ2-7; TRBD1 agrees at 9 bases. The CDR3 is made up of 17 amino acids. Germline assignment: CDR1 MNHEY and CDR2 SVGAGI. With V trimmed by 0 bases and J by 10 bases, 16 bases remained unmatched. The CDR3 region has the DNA TGTGCCAGCAGTTACTCGTACGACAGGACAGGGGCATTCCCTCAGTACTTC. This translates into CASSYSYDRTGAFPQYF.

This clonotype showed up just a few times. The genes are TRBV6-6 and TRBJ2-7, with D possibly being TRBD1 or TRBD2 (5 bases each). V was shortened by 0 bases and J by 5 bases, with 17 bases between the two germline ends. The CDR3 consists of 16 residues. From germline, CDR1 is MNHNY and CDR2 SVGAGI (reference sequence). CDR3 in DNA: TGTGCCAGCAGTTACTCGTATCGGGACGGGCGGAACGAGCAGTACTTC. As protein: CASSYSYRDGRNEQYF.

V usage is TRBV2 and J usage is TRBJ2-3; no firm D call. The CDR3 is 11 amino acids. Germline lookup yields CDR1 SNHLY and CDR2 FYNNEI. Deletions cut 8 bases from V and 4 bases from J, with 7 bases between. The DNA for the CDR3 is TGTGCCAGCGTCTCGGCAGATACGCAGTATTTT. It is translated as CASVSADTQYF.

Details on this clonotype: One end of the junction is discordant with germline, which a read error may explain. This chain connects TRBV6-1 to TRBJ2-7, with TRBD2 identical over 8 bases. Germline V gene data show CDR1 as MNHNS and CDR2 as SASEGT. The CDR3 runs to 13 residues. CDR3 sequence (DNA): TGTACCAGCAGTGAGCGGGGGTCCTACGAGCAGCACTTC. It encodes CTSSERGSYEQHF.

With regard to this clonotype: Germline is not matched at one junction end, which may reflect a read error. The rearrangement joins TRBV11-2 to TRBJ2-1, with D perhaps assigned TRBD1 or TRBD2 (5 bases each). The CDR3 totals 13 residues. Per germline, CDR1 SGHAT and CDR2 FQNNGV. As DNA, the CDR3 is TGTCCCAGCAGTTCAGGGCTAGCCAAGGAGCAGTTCTTC. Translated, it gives CPSSSGLAKEQFF.

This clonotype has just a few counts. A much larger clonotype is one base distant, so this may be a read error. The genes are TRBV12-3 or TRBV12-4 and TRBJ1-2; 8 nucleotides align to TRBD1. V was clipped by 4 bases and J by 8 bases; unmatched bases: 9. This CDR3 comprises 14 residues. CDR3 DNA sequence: TGTGCCAGCAGTTCTTTCGGACAGGGAGGAGGCTACACCTTC. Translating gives CASSSFGQGGGYTF.

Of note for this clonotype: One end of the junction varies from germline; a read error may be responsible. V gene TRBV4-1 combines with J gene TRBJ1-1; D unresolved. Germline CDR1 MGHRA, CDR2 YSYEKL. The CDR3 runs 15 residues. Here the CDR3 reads CVSSQGLNMNTGAFF. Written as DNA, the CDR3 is TGCGTCAGCAGCCAAGGCCTTAATATGAACACTGGAGCTTTCTTT.